This T cell receptor beta chain was recovered during a study of blood T cell repertoires in COVID-19 (dated by TCRdb to between 2020 and 2021). In terms of the full investigation: Samples covering the acute and convalescent phases of COVID-19 were provided by collaborators in the United States, Italy and Spain. Nearly every sample came with metadata listing a de-identified subject ID, COVID-19 status, age in years and sex. Deeply sampled blood TCRbeta repertoires from subjects exposed to, actively infected with, or recovered from COVID-19 were included in the dataset. The repertoires were released in a freely available public database intended as a resource for research on the immune response to SARS-CoV-2. The samples were drawn from the first 160 participants of the ongoing ImmuneRACE study and from over a thousand subjects provided by 6 global collaborators. Where available, HLA class I and class II types were obtained from metadata supplied by the sample provider rather than from assay-based typing. The prospective study material was composed of cDNA or gDNA derived from T cells, B-cell-depleted T cells, or PBMCs.

The cysteine opens and the phenylalanine closes a CDR3 of 14 amino acids. The kept DNA is CDR3 alone, 42 bases in frame from the first base. V is reduced by 6 bases and J by 8 bases, leaving a spacing of 17 bases between them. The germline V gene encodes CDR1 WNHNN and CDR2 SYGVQD (reference sequence). Of note for this clone: This clone's antigen is unknown. Base qualities are missing; no much larger clone stands one base away.

Overall results and qualifications from the work: The amount of clinical and demographic metadata varied by source and participant and was provided uncurated.

Each collaborating institution followed its own protocols to collect whole blood in K2EDTA tubes. For TCRbeta analysis, collaborator samples were shipped as frozen whole blood, as isolated PBMCs, or as DNA extracted from either sample type. The immunoSEQ Assay, a bias-controlled multiplex PCR, was used to amplify TCRbeta CDR3 regions from genomic DNA. Under the source paper's analysis protocol: The number of nucleated cells in each sample was estimated by amplification of reference gene primers within the assay. To quantify the absolute abundance of each unique TCRbeta CDR3 rearrangement, sequence reads were collapsed and filtered. Productive Simpson clonality was computed per sample as the square root of Simpson's diversity index over productive rearrangements. Here the immuneACCESS table is served through TCRdb, limited to in-frame sequences with V and J called. Missing clones are a known gap in these copies; in checked studies unresolved V genes cover under half, and the rest lacks a known reason. The V and J calls and the clone size are those of that table, but D and trimming were determined from the DNA. The table for this sample lists 56,000 or so clones; roughly 84% of them were counted only once. Of the sample, 10% to 15% is held by the ten largest clones.

The specimen was peripheral blood. This receptor was taken from an elderly woman with acute or convalescent COVID-19. The sequence joins TRBV10-1 to TRBJ2-4, with a weak D call of TRBD2 (6 bases match). This receptor carries the CDR3 CASSETGPGDIQYF. The DNA reads TGCGCCAGCAGCGAGACCGGACCGGGAGACATTCAGTACTTC.